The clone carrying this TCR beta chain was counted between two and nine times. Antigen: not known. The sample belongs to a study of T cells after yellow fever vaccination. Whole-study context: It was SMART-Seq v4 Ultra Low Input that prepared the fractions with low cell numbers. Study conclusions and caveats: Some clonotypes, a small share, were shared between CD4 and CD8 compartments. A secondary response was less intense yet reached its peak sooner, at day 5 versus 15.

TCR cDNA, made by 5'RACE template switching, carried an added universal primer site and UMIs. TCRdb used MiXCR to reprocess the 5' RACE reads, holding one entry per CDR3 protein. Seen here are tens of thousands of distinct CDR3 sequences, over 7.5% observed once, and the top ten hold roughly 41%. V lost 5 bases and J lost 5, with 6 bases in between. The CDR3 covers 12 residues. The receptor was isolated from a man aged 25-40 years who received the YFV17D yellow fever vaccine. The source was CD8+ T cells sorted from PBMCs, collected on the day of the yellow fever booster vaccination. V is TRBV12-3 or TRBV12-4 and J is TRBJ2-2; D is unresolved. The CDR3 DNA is TGTGCCAGCAGTGTTGAAACCGGGGAGCTGTTTTTT. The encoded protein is CASSVETGELFF.